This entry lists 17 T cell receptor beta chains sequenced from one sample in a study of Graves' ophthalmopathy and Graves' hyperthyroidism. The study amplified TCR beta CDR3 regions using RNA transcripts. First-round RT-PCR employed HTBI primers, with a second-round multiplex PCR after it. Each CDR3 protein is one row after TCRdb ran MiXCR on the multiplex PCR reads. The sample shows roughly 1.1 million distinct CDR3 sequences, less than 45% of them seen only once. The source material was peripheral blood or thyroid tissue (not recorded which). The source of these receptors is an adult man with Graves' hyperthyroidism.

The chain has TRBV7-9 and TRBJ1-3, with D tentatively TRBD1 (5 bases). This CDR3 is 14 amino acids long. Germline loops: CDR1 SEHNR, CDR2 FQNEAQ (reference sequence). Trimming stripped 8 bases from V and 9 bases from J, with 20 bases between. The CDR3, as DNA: TGTGCCAGCGGCCGCGGGACTTCGGCCTCCACCATATATTTT. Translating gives CASGRGTSASTIYF.

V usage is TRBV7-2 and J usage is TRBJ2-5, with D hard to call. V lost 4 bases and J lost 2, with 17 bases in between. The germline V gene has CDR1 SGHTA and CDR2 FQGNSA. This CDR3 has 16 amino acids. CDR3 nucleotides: TGTGCCAGCAGCTCCCGGCCAGTTGCGTTTCAAGAGACCCAGTACTTC. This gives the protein CASSSRPVAFQETQYF.

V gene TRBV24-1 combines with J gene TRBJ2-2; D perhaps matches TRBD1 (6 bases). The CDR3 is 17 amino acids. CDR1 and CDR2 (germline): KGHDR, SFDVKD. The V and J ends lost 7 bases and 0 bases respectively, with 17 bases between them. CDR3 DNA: TGTGCCACCAGGGACAGTGGACGAGTTGCGAACACCGGGGAGCTGTTTTTT. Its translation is CATRDSGRVANTGELFF.

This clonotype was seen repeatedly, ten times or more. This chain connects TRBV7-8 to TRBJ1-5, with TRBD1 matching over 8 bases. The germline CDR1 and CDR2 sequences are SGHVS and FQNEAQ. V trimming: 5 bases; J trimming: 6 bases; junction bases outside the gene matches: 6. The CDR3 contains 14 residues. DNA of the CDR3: TGTGCCAGCAGCATAGGACAGGGCTCTCAGCCCCAGCATTTT. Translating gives CASSIGQGSQPQHF.

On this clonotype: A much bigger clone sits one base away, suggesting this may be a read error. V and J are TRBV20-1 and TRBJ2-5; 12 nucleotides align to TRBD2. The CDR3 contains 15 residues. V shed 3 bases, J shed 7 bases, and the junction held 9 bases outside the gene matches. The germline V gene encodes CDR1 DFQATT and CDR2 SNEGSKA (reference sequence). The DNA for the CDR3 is TGCAGTGCTAGTCAGTCTAGCGGGGGGGGTGGGACCCAGTACTTC. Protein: CSASQSSGGGGTQYF.

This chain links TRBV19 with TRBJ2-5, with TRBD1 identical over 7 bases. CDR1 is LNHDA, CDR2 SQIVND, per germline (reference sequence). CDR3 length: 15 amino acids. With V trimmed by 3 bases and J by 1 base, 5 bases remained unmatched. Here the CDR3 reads CASSINRGSQETQYF. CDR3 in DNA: TGTGCCAGTAGTATCAACAGGGGTTCCCAAGAGACCCAGTACTTC.

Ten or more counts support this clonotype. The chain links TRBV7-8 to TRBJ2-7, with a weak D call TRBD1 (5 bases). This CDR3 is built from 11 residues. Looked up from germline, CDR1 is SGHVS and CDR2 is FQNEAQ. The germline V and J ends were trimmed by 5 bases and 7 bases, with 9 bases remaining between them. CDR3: CASSPGQEQYF. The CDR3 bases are TGTGCCAGCAGCCCAGGGCAAGAGCAGTACTTC.

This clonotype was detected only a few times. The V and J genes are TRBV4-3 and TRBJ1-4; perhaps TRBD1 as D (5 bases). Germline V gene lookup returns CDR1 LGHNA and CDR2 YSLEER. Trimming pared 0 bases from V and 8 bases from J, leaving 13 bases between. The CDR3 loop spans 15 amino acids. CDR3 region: CASSQDRQGGEKLFF. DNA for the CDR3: TGCGCCAGCAGCCAAGATCGCCAGGGTGGGGAAAAACTGTTTTTT.

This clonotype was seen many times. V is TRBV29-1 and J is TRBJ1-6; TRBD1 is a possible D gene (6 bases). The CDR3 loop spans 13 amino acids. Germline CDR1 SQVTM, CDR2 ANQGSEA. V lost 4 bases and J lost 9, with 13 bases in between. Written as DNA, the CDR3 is TGCAGCGTTGCTACAGGGACGGGTTCACCCCTCCACTTT. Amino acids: CSVATGTGSPLHF.

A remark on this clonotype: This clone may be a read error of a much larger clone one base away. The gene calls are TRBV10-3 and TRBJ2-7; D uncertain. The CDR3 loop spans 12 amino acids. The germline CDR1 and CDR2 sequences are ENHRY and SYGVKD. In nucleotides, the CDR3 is TGTGCCAGCAGCCAAAGTACCTACAAGCAGTACTTC. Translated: CASSQSTYKQYF.

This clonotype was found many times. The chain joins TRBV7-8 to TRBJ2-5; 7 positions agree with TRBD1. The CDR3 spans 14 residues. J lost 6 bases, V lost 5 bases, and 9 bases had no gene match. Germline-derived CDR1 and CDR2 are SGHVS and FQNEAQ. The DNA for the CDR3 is TGTGCCAGCAGCAACCAGGGGGTGGGGAAGACCCAGTACTTC. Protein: CASSNQGVGKTQYF.

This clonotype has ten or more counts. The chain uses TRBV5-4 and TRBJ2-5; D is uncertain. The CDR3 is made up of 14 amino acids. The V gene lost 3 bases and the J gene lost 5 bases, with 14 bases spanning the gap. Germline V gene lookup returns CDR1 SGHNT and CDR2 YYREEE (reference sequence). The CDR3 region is CASSSGRLDETQYF. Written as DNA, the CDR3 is TGTGCCAGCAGCTCCGGGCGGTTAGATGAGACCCAGTACTTC. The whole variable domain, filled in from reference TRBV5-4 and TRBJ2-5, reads ETGVTQSPTHLIKTRGQQVTLRCSSQSGHNTVSWYQQALGQGPQFIFQYYREEENGRGNFPPRFSGLQFPNYSSELNVNALELDDSALYLCASSSGRLDETQYFGPGTRLLVL.

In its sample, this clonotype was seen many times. For the CDR3, the DNA is TGCAGTGCCACCGTGGGCAGCTCCTATAATTCACCCCTCCACTTT. It translates to CSATVGSSYNSPLHF. The gene calls are TRBV20-1 and TRBJ1-6; D gene unclear. The V and J ends lost 6 bases and 0 bases respectively, with 12 bases between them. CDR1 and CDR2 from the germline V gene are DFQATT and SNEGSKA (reference sequence). The CDR3 extends over 15 amino acids.

CDR3 amino acids: CSSRGETQYF. The CDR3 bases are TGCAGCTCCCGCGGGGAGACCCAGTACTTC. The chain has TRBV29-1 and TRBJ2-5, with a possible D match to TRBD2 (5 bases). CDR1 is SQVTM and CDR2 is ANQGSEA in the germline V gene. The CDR3 extends over 10 amino acids. V lost 8 bases, J lost 5 bases, and 9 bases lay in between.

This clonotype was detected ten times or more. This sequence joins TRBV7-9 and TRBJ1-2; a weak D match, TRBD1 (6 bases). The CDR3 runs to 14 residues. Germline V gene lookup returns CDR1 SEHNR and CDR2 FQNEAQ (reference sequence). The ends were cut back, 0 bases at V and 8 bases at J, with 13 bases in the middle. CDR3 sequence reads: CASSLAEGGRGYTF. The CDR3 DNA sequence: TGTGCCAGCAGCTTAGCCGAAGGGGGAAGGGGCTACACCTTC.

Here the CDR3 reads CASSVGGVGGAKNIQYF. CDR3 nucleotide sequence: TGTGCCAGCAGCGTAGGAGGGGTGGGGGGAGCCAAAAACATTCAGTACTTC. The V call is TRBV2, the J call TRBJ2-4; D perhaps matches TRBD2 (6 bases). With 6 bases removed from V and 0 bases from J, the gap between germline ends came to 18 bases. Germline CDR1 SNHLY, CDR2 FYNNEI. The CDR3 sequence is 17 residues long.

The CDR3 is CATSDQSSGNTF. As DNA, the CDR3 is TGTGCCACCAGCGACCAGAGCTCTGGAAACACCTTC. The chain employs TRBV15 and TRBJ1-2; D gene ambiguous. The V gene lost 5 bases and the J gene lost 12 bases, with 16 bases spanning the gap. The germline gives CDR1 LNHNV, CDR2 YYDKDF (reference sequence). CDR3 length: 12 amino acids.